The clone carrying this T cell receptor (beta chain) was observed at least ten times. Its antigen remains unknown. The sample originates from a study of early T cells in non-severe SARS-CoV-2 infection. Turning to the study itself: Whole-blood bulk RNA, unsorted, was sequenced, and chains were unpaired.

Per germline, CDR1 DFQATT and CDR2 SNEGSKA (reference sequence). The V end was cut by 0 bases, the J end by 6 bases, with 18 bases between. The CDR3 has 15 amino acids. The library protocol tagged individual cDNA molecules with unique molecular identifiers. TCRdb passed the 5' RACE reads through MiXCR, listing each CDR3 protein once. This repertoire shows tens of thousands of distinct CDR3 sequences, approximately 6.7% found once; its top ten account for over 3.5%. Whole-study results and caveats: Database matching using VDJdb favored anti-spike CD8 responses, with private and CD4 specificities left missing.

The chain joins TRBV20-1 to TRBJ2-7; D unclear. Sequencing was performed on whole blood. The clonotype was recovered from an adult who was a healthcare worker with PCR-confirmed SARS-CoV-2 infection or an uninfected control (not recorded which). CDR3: CSARDPVGLDTEQYF. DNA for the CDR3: TGCAGTGCTAGAGACCCTGTTGGGTTGGATACCGAGCAGTACTTC.